This is a list of T cell receptor beta chains from one sample in a study of technical replicates of blood from a handful of donors. This table comes from immunoSEQ multiplex PCR, and its TCRdb copy is limited to in-frame clones, with some not included. This table holds tens of thousands of clones, 90% to 95% found once. The specimen was T cells isolated from PBMCs. The receptors here all came from a human donor in good health. Each CDR3 is given with its conserved first and last residue.

>14|TRBJ2-3|TRBV19
CASSIGQYTDTQYF
>14|TRBJ1-2|TRBV29-1
CSVDPQASYYGYTF
>14|TRBJ1-1|TRBV7-8
CASSLEGGNTEAFF
>11|TRBJ1-1|TRBV5-1
CASRQNTEAFF
>13|TRBJ2-7|TRBV27
CASSFVRGYEQYF
>16|TRBJ2-5|TRBV7-7
CASSLNSGNIQETQYF
>14|TRBJ1-2|TRBV28
CASSLQGRSYGYTF
>10|TRBJ2-1|TRBV29-1
CSATGSEQFF
>14|TRBJ2-4|TRBV2
CASRAELAENIQYF
>14|TRBJ2-7|TRBV6-5
CASSSSRTTYEQYF
>16|TRBJ1-3|TRBV5-1
CASSLQGPSSGNTIYF
>13|TRBJ2-2|TRBV2
CASSYLSTGELFF
>15|TRBJ1-2|TRBV7-9
CASSLRDRGYDGYTF
>17|TRBJ2-7|TRBV27
CASSLSLAGGPFNEQYF
>16|TRBJ1-2|TRBV14
CASSQEGEAGSYGYTF
>15|TRBJ2-4|TRBV30
CAWSVGGAAKNIQYF
>15|TRBJ1-4|TRBV7-2
CASSLGGESREKLFF
>17|TRBJ2-2|TRBV19
CASSIDRAGLSTGELFF
>14|TRBJ1-1|TRBV28
CASSFEREITEAFF
>13|TRBJ1-1|TRBV7-9
CASRSTANTEAFF
>16|TRBJ1-1|TRBV7-9
CASTPGAEGTNTEAFF
>14|TRBJ2-1|TRBV6-6
CASSYRGLYNEQFF
>11|TRBJ1-1|TRBV28
CATTENTEAFF
>19|TRBJ2-7|TRBV4-3
CASSHKWTSGRRSSYEQYF
>16|TRBJ2-3|TRBV4-2
CASSQEEGRGADTQYF
>14|TRBJ1-4|TRBV19
CASSISGTNEKLFF
>15|TRBJ2-4|TRBV6-5
CASSFTTPAKNIQYF